This passage covers 11 T cell receptor beta chains from one sample sequenced in a study of blood T cell repertoires in COVID-19. The protocol was immunoSEQ multiplex PCR, while the TCRdb copy is restricted to in-frame clones and leaves out a portion. The sample holds approximately 120,000 clones, approximately 84% seen once. Sequenced input: peripheral blood. The receptors come from a human donor in a cohort sampled during active COVID-19.

V is TRBV3-1 (or the pseudogene TRBV3-2) and J is TRBJ1-5, with D uncertain. Trimming cost V 1 base and J 6 bases, with 10 bases left between them. The CDR3 totals 14 residues. The germline V gene has CDR1 LGHDT and CDR2 YNNKEL (reference sequence). CDR3 region: CASSQGPPGQPQHF. CDR3 DNA sequence: TGTGCCAGCAGCCAAGGCCCTCCGGGTCAGCCCCAGCATTTT.

V is TRBV5-1 and J is TRBJ1-1; unclear D gene. CDR3 length equals 15 residues. Germline lookup yields CDR1 SGHRS and CDR2 YFSETQ. With 0 bases removed from V and 1 base from J, the gap between germline ends came to 10 bases. This chain's CDR3 is CASSLVPGPNTEAFF. CDR3 bases: TGCGCCAGCAGCTTGGTCCCAGGCCCGAACACTGAAGCTTTCTTT. The variable domain in full, completed from reference TRBV5-1 and TRBJ1-1, reads KAGVTQTPRYLIKTRGQQVTLSCSPISGHRSVSWYQQTPGQGLQFLFEYFSETQRNKGNFPGRFSGRQFSNSRSEMNVSTLELGDSALYLCASSLVPGPNTEAFFGQGTRLTVV.

This chain uses TRBV2 with TRBJ2-7, with 7 bases matching TRBD1. Germline lookup yields CDR1 SNHLY and CDR2 FYNNEI. V gave up 3 bases and J gave up 5 bases; unmatched junction bases: 16. The length of the CDR3 is 17 residues. The CDR3: CASSEDRRAPLGDEQYF. CDR3 coding DNA: TGTGCCAGCAGTGAGGACAGGCGGGCCCCCCTCGGAGACGAGCAGTACTTC.

The chain is built from TRBV4-1 and TRBJ2-5, with D perhaps matching TRBD1 (6 bases). Germline CDR1 reads MGHRA; CDR2 reads YSYEKL. This CDR3 is built from 14 residues. Trimming removed 3 bases at V and 4 bases at J, with 12 bases between. The CDR3 nucleotides are TGCGCCAGCAGCCATTTCTTAGGGGGAGAGACCCAGTACTTC. Its protein product is CASSHFLGGETQYF.

This clone appeared a few times. The J gene is TRBJ1-2, the V gene TRBV30; 7 bases map to TRBD1. V shed 1 base and J 6 bases; nucleotides not matched to a gene: 14. CDR1 GTSNPN and CDR2 SVGIG come from the germline V gene (reference sequence). The CDR3 length is 16 residues. The CDR3 DNA is TGTGCCTGGAGTGCAAAGGCAGGGGGAAGTGCTAATGGCTACACCTTC. Translated, it gives CAWSAKAGGSANGYTF.

This clone was detected only once. The chain employs TRBV6-2 or TRBV6-3 and TRBJ2-1; possibly TRBD2 for D (6 bases). This CDR3 spans 15 amino acids. Between the trimmed V and J ends, which lost 4 bases and 3 bases, there was a span of 13 bases. Germline-derived CDR1 and CDR2 are MNHEY and SVGEGT. This CDR3 reads CASSSRRGYYNEQFF. In DNA form, the CDR3 reads TGTGCCAGCAGTTCCCGCCGGGGGTACTACAATGAGCAGTTCTTC.

DNA for the CDR3: TGTGCCAGCAGTTACTCCGGCGGCAATGAAAAACTGTTTTTT. It codes for CASSYSGGNEKLFF. V and J are TRBV6-2 or TRBV6-3 and TRBJ1-4; D gene uncertain. With 0 bases removed from V and 5 bases from J, the gap between germline ends came to 7 bases. Germline V gene lookup returns CDR1 MNHEY and CDR2 SVGEGT. The CDR3 covers 14 residues.

The rearrangement links TRBV10-3 to TRBJ1-1; 7 bases line up with TRBD1. From germline, CDR1 is ENHRY and CDR2 SYGVKD. Trimming removed 5 bases from V and 5 bases from J; junction bases left unmatched: 8. The length of the CDR3 is 14 residues. The CDR3 DNA reads as TGTGCCATCAGTCTAGGGGGCCGGGGTACTGAAGCTTTCTTT. Protein product: CAISLGGRGTEAFF.

V is TRBV18 and J is TRBJ2-5, with a tentative D call TRBD2 (5 bases). Germline CDR1 is KGHSH and CDR2 is LQKENI. Deletions cut 2 bases from V and 4 bases from J, with 8 bases between. The CDR3 consists of 13 residues. The CDR3: CASSPRAGETQYF. As DNA, the CDR3 is TGTGCCAGCTCACCAAGGGCGGGAGAGACCCAGTACTTC.

The rearrangement uses TRBV15 and TRBJ1-2; TRBD1 might be the D (6 bases). The CDR3 sequence is 13 residues long. The germline CDR1 and CDR2 sequences are LNHNV and YYDKDF (reference sequence). The ends were cut back, 5 bases at V and 4 bases at J, with 11 bases in the middle. The CDR3 spells CATSLDRSYGYTF. DNA for the CDR3: TGTGCCACCAGCCTCGACAGGTCCTATGGCTACACCTTC.

The V gene is TRBV5-6, the J gene TRBJ1-5, with a weak D call TRBD1 (5 bases). Between the trimmed V and J ends, which lost 0 bases and 7 bases, there was a span of 8 bases. The CDR3 consists of 13 residues. The germline CDR1 and CDR2 sequences are SGHDT and YYEEEE. CDR3 sequence (DNA): TGTGCCAGCAGCTTGGCGGGGGTGCAGCCCCAGCATTTT. This encodes CASSLAGVQPQHF.